A selection of T cell receptor beta chains follows, all from one sample in a study of cytomegalovirus exposure and HLA in healthy donors. Here immunoSEQ multiplex PCR was the method, and the copy in TCRdb shows in-frame clones only, minus some. This table holds 100,000 to 150,000 clones, around 79% found once. The specimen was PBMCs. Every receptor here comes from a woman between 40 and 55 years old in good health and CMV-seronegative. Both conserved end residues are part of each CDR3. Fields, in order: J gene, D gene, V gene, clone size, CDR3 DNA, CDR3 protein. A D gene is named only where the DNA matches it firmly. Some rows mark clone size as missing; the rest say once, few, many or name a class of expanded clone.

j_call: TRBJ1-4
d_call: TRBD1
v_call: TRBV7-2
clone_size: -
cdr3_nt: TGTGCCAGCAGCTTAGTAATAGGGGGCGAAAAACTGTTTTTT
cdr3_aa: CASSLVIGGEKLFF

j_call: TRBJ1-2
d_call: TRBD1
v_call: TRBV7-8
clone_size: -
cdr3_nt: TGTGCCAGCAGCTTATCTAGACAGGGTGGAGGCTATGGCTACACCTTC
cdr3_aa: CASSLSRQGGGYGYTF

j_call: TRBJ2-7
d_call: -
v_call: TRBV18
clone_size: few
cdr3_nt: TGTGCCAGCTCACCACCGGCGCGGGCCCCCCACGAGCAGTACTTC
cdr3_aa: CASSPPARAPHEQYF

j_call: TRBJ2-7
d_call: TRBD2
v_call: TRBV28
clone_size: few
cdr3_nt: TGTGCCAGCAGTTTCGGACTAGCCCCAGGTCGGCAGTACTTC
cdr3_aa: CASSFGLAPGRQYF

j_call: TRBJ2-7
d_call: TRBD1
v_call: TRBV2
clone_size: -
cdr3_nt: TGTGCCAGCAGTGGGACAGGGATGGTCTACGAGCAGTACTTC
cdr3_aa: CASSGTGMVYEQYF

j_call: TRBJ2-6
d_call: -
v_call: TRBV11-2
clone_size: few
cdr3_nt: TGTGCCAGCAGCTTAGCGGGTCACTCTGGGGCCAACGTCCTGACTTTC
cdr3_aa: CASSLAGHSGANVLTF

j_call: TRBJ2-2
d_call: TRBD1
v_call: TRBV5-8
clone_size: -
cdr3_nt: TGTGCCAGCAGCGGGGACAGGGGAGTAGGCGGGGAGCTGTTTTTT
cdr3_aa: CASSGDRGVGGELFF

j_call: TRBJ1-1
d_call: TRBD1
v_call: TRBV6-5
clone_size: -
cdr3_nt: TGTGCCAGCAGTCTCAGGGGGCGAACTTTCTTT
cdr3_aa: CASSLRGRTFF

j_call: TRBJ2-1
d_call: -
v_call: TRBV9
clone_size: -
cdr3_nt: TGTGCCAGCAGCGTAGGGAGGAATGAGCAGTTCTTC
cdr3_aa: CASSVGRNEQFF

j_call: TRBJ2-1
d_call: -
v_call: TRBV7-2
clone_size: -
cdr3_nt: TGTGCCAGCAGCACCCGCTGGGGCGATGAGCAGTTCTTC
cdr3_aa: CASSTRWGDEQFF

j_call: TRBJ2-3
d_call: -
v_call: TRBV27
clone_size: -
cdr3_nt: TGTGCCAGCAGTTCACGGGACTCACGGTTTACGCAGTATTTT
cdr3_aa: CASSSRDSRFTQYF

j_call: TRBJ2-2
d_call: TRBD2
v_call: TRBV2
clone_size: -
cdr3_nt: TGTGCCAGCGGCGGGTCGGGGGGTAACACCGGGGAGCTGTTTTTT
cdr3_aa: CASGGSGGNTGELFF

j_call: TRBJ2-7
d_call: -
v_call: TRBV19
clone_size: -
cdr3_nt: TGTGCCAGTAGTCTCCTCCCTTGGCAGGGTGAATACGAGCAGTACTTC
cdr3_aa: CASSLLPWQGEYEQYF

j_call: TRBJ2-1
d_call: -
v_call: TRBV21-1
clone_size: -
cdr3_nt: TGTGCCAGCAGCAATTCTCGGTCCGCCTGGAATGAGCAGTTCTTC
cdr3_aa: CASSNSRSAWNEQFF

j_call: TRBJ2-6
d_call: TRBD1
v_call: TRBV13
clone_size: few
cdr3_nt: TGTGCCAGCAGCGTCAGACAGGGGAGCTCTGGGGCCAACGGCCTGACTTTC
cdr3_aa: CASSVRQGSSGANGLTF

j_call: TRBJ2-5
d_call: -
v_call: TRBV5-1
clone_size: -
cdr3_nt: TGCGCCAGCAGCTTGGGGGACCGAGTACGGGAGCAGTACTTC
cdr3_aa: CASSLGDRVREQYF

j_call: TRBJ1-4
d_call: TRBD1
v_call: TRBV2
clone_size: -
cdr3_nt: TGTGCCAGCGAGAGGGGGCAGAGTGAAAAACTGTTTTTT
cdr3_aa: CASERGQSEKLFF

j_call: TRBJ1-4
d_call: TRBD1
v_call: TRBV7-9
clone_size: -
cdr3_nt: TGTTCCAGCAGCTTAGGTACAGGGGCAACTAATGAAAAACTGTTTTTT
cdr3_aa: CSSSLGTGATNEKLFF

j_call: TRBJ2-2
d_call: -
v_call: TRBV5-5
clone_size: once
cdr3_nt: TGTGCCAGCAGCTTGGTAGGGGCAGCGGAGCTGTTTTTT
cdr3_aa: CASSLVGAAELFF

j_call: TRBJ2-1
d_call: TRBD2
v_call: TRBV28
clone_size: -
cdr3_nt: TGTGCCAGCAGGACCCCGGCGGCTAGCGGGGTCCGGGGTGAGCAGTTCTTC
cdr3_aa: CASRTPAASGVRGEQFF

j_call: TRBJ2-6
d_call: -
v_call: TRBV4-1
clone_size: -
cdr3_nt: TGCGCCAGCAGCCATTTTGTCGTTCGTGGGGGGTCTGGGGCCAACGTCCTGACTTTC
cdr3_aa: CASSHFVVRGGSGANVLTF

j_call: TRBJ2-7
d_call: TRBD2
v_call: TRBV5-1
clone_size: -
cdr3_nt: TGCGCCAGCAGCCTGGCGGGGCTAGCGGGAGCCTACGAGCAGTACTTC
cdr3_aa: CASSLAGLAGAYEQYF

j_call: TRBJ1-1
d_call: TRBD1
v_call: TRBV6-1
clone_size: few
cdr3_nt: TGTGCCAGCAGTGAGACAGGGGGGGGAGTGAACACTGAAGCTTTCTTT
cdr3_aa: CASSETGGGVNTEAFF

j_call: TRBJ1-1
d_call: -
v_call: TRBV25-1
clone_size: -
cdr3_nt: TGTGCCAGCAGTGAATTCACGGGAGGAGCTGAAGCTTTCTTT
cdr3_aa: CASSEFTGGAEAFF

j_call: TRBJ2-7
d_call: TRBD2
v_call: TRBV5-4
clone_size: -
cdr3_nt: TGTGCCAGCAGCTTGGGGGGCGCGTCGGGAGGATCGCAGTACTTC
cdr3_aa: CASSLGGASGGSQYF

j_call: TRBJ2-1
d_call: -
v_call: TRBV2
clone_size: -
cdr3_nt: TGTGCCAGCAGTGAACTGGACTCAGCGAGTGAGCAGTTCTTC
cdr3_aa: CASSELDSASEQFF

j_call: TRBJ2-3
d_call: TRBD2
v_call: TRBV5-3
clone_size: -
cdr3_nt: TGTGCCAGAAGCTTGGCCGGCGGGAGTATAGATACGCAGTATTTT
cdr3_aa: CARSLAGGSIDTQYF

j_call: TRBJ2-5
d_call: TRBD2
v_call: TRBV15
clone_size: -
cdr3_nt: TGTGCCACCAGCAGCTTCCAGGGGACTAGTATCTATTTTTCGAAGGAGACCCAGTACTTC
cdr3_aa: CATSSFQGTSIYFSKETQYF